These 32 T cell receptor beta chains were sequenced from one sample in a study of blood T cell repertoires in COVID-19. Repertoires were generated with immunoSEQ multiplex PCR, while TCRdb's copy carries only in-frame clones and drops some. The sample includes roughly 41,000 clones, roughly 84% of them seen just once. The material sequenced was peripheral blood. Receptor source: a man between 60 and 75 years old with COVID-19, enrolled during active disease.

The chain carries TRBV5-1 and TRBJ2-7; D possibly corresponds to TRBD2 (5 bases). V lost 4 bases, J lost 5 bases, and 16 bases lay in between. This CDR3 is 14 amino acids long. The germline V gene has CDR1 SGHRS and CDR2 YFSETQ. The DNA of the CDR3 is TGCGCCAGCAGCCTCTTTCACGAAGCGGACGAGCAGTACTTC. This translates into CASSLFHEADEQYF.

The chain recombines TRBV5-1 with TRBJ1-4; possibly TRBD1 for D (5 bases). The CDR3 extends over 15 amino acids. Trimming left V 1 base short and J 8 bases short, with 15 bases between. In germline, CDR1 is SGHRS, CDR2 YFSETQ. CDR3 nucleotide sequence: TGCGCCAGCAGCTTGTTGTCAGGGCCGGCGGAAAAACTGTTTTTT. It translates to CASSLLSGPAEKLFF. The variable domain in full, with the rest retrieved from reference TRBV5-1 and TRBJ1-4, is KAGVTQTPRYLIKTRGQQVTLSCSPISGHRSVSWYQQTPGQGLQFLFEYFSETQRNKGNFPGRFSGRQFSNSRSEMNVSTLELGDSALYLCASSLLSGPAEKLFFGSGTQLSVL.

This sequence joins TRBV10-3 and TRBJ1-3; 7 bases line up with TRBD1. CDR3 size: 16 residues. Germline CDR1 reads ENHRY; CDR2 reads SYGVKD. V lost 2 bases and J lost 2; bases outside the gene matches: 6. In DNA, the CDR3 is TGTGCCATCAGTGAGGGGACCGGGACAGCTGGAAACACCATATATTTT. It yields the protein CAISEGTGTAGNTIYF.

The V call is TRBV2, the J call TRBJ2-1; TRBD2 agrees at 10 bases. CDR1 is SNHLY and CDR2 is FYNNEI in the germline V gene. CDR3 length: 16 residues. V was pared by 5 bases and J by 2 bases, with 6 bases of the junction left unmatched. The CDR3 here is CASSKKREGTYNEQFF. CDR3 coding DNA: TGTGCCAGCAGTAAGAAGCGGGAGGGGACCTACAATGAGCAGTTCTTC.

This clone has just one count. The chain employs TRBV2 and TRBJ1-4, with 7 bases identical to TRBD1. The CDR3 runs to 19 residues. V trimming: 5 bases; J trimming: 8 bases; junction bases outside the gene matches: 23. Looked up from germline, CDR1 is SNHLY and CDR2 is FYNNEI. The CDR3 is CASSLGLRSSWDRGEKLFF. The CDR3 DNA is TGTGCCAGCAGTCTCGGGCTCCGTTCTTCATGGGACAGAGGGGAAAAACTGTTTTTT.

CDR3 in amino acids: CASSYGGINTEAFF. The CDR3 DNA reads as TGTGCCAGCAGTTACGGAGGAATAAACACTGAAGCTTTCTTT. The chain couples TRBV6-6 to TRBJ1-1; D remains unclear. Trimming took off 2 bases at V and 2 bases at J, with 9 bases between the two ends. CDR1 MNHNY and CDR2 SVGAGI come from the germline V gene (reference sequence). CDR3 length equals 14 residues.

There are a few counts of this clone. The V and J genes are TRBV5-1 and TRBJ2-7, with 8 positions matching TRBD1. Trimming at V came to 2 bases and at J to 7 bases, leaving 5 bases not matched to a gene. CDR1 SGHRS and CDR2 YFSETQ come from the germline V gene. CDR3 length equals 13 residues. The CDR3 loop reads CASSLDRDREQYF. CDR3 bases: TGCGCCAGCAGCTTAGATCGGGACAGGGAGCAGTACTTC.

This rearrangement joins TRBV10-2 to TRBJ2-7, with TRBD1 identical over 9 bases. This CDR3 is 15 amino acids long. Trimming took 6 bases from V and 3 from J; bases not matched to a gene: 9. Germline CDR1 is WSHSY and CDR2 is SAAADI. The chain's CDR3 is CASSPRDRVNYEQYF. CDR3 DNA sequence: TGCGCCAGCAGCCCCCGGGACAGGGTCAACTACGAGCAGTACTTC.

This sequence joins TRBV18 and TRBJ1-2; 7 nucleotides line up with TRBD1. Trimming took 3 bases from V and 2 from J; bases not matched to a gene: 3. This CDR3 spans 14 amino acids. CDR1 is KGHSH and CDR2 is LQKENI in the germline V gene. CDR3 protein: CASSPETGNYGYTF. The CDR3 DNA sequence: TGTGCCAGCTCACCGGAGACAGGGAACTATGGCTACACCTTC.

The chain carries TRBV5-6 and TRBJ1-6; no reliable D call. V lost 4 bases, J lost 0 bases, and 11 bases lay in between. The CDR3 spans 16 residues. The germline V gene has CDR1 SGHDT and CDR2 YYEEEE. The CDR3 coding sequence is TGTGCCAGCAGCAATGACCGGAGCTCCTATAATTCACCCCTCCACTTT. Residues: CASSNDRSSYNSPLHF.

The chain combines TRBV5-5 with TRBJ2-7, with 7 bases aligning to TRBD1. This CDR3 has 13 amino acids. Germline CDR1 reads SGHKS; CDR2 reads YYEKEE (reference sequence). V shed 2 bases, J shed 7 bases, and the junction held 6 bases outside the gene matches. CDR3 coding DNA: TGTGCCAGCAGCTTCCCACAGGGGCAGGAGCAGTACTTC. Translating gives CASSFPQGQEQYF.

V is TRBV24-1 and J is TRBJ2-1; D not certain. The CDR3 runs to 15 residues. V shed 4 bases and J shed 4 bases, with 13 bases lying between them. Germline V gene lookup returns CDR1 KGHDR and CDR2 SFDVKD. CDR3 residues: CATSESQLGYNEQFF. DNA for the CDR3: TGTGCCACCAGTGAGTCGCAACTCGGGTACAATGAGCAGTTCTTC.

The V call is TRBV27, the J call TRBJ2-5, with D possibly matching TRBD1 (5 bases). Trimming shortened V by 4 bases and J by 1 base, and 10 bases separated the two germline ends. This CDR3 spans 14 amino acids. Germline V lookup: CDR1 MNHEY, CDR2 SMNVEV (reference sequence). The CDR3 spells CASSSPDSQETQYF. The DNA for the CDR3 is TGTGCCAGCAGTTCCCCCGACAGCCAAGAGACCCAGTACTTC.

The chain is built from TRBV7-3 and TRBJ1-2; TRBD1 might be the D (5 bases). The CDR3 is made up of 13 amino acids. Germline CDR1 reads SGHTA; CDR2 reads FQGTGA. Trimming took off 2 bases at V and 8 bases at J, with 12 bases between the two ends. CDR3 loop: CASSLPAGEGYTF. DNA for the CDR3: TGTGCCAGCAGCTTACCTGCGGGGGAAGGCTACACCTTC. Together with reference TRBV7-3 and TRBJ1-2, the CDR3 gives the full variable domain: GAGVSQTPSNKVTEKGKYVELRCDPISGHTALYWYRQSLGQGPEFLIYFQGTGAADDSGLPNDRFFAVRPEGSVSTLKIQRTERGDSAVYLCASSLPAGEGYTFGSGTRLTVV.

This sequence joins TRBV12-3 or TRBV12-4 and TRBJ1-3; D is unresolved. Trimming cost V 4 bases and J 4 bases, with 5 bases left between them. The length of the CDR3 is 12 residues. Written as DNA, the CDR3 is TGTGCCAGCAGTTGGAGGGGAAACACCATATATTTT. The encoded protein is CASSWRGNTIYF.

This clone came up once. The genes are TRBV5-1 and TRBJ1-1; the match to TRBD1 covers 10 bases. This CDR3 contains 19 residues. V lost 6 bases to trimming and J lost 7 bases; unmatched junction nucleotides: 24. CDR1 SGHRS and CDR2 YFSETQ come from the germline V gene. DNA for the CDR3: TGCGCCAGCACCTTCCGTCCCGGGACAGGGGCCCACCGTCCAGGTGAAGCTTTCTTT. It translates to CASTFRPGTGAHRPGEAFF.

The rearrangement joins TRBV5-1 to TRBJ2-5, with 7 bases matching TRBD1. The CDR3 sequence is 16 residues long. Germline V gives CDR1 SGHRS, CDR2 YFSETQ. With 4 bases clipped from V and 5 bases from J, the junction kept 14 bases outside the gene matches. The DNA for the CDR3 is TGCGCCAGCAGCCTAGGCCCGACAGGGATGATCGAGACCCAGTACTTC. As protein: CASSLGPTGMIETQYF.

The chain couples TRBV3-1 (or the pseudogene TRBV3-2) to TRBJ1-6, with D possibly TRBD1 on 6 matching bases. The CDR3 is made up of 13 amino acids. V lost 3 bases and J 7 bases, leaving 7 bases between the germline ends. Per germline, CDR1 LGHDT and CDR2 YNNKEL (reference sequence). CDR3 loop: CASSQGANSPLHF. Here the CDR3 DNA reads TGTGCCAGCAGCCAGGGGGCCAATTCACCCCTCCACTTT.

The chain is built from TRBV9 and TRBJ2-4, with D possibly being TRBD2 (6 bases). The CDR3 length is 17 residues. V lost 4 bases and J 6 bases, leaving 23 bases between the germline ends. CDR1 SGDLS and CDR2 YYNGEE come from the germline V gene. The CDR3: CASSPQSAGLVGNIQYF. The CDR3 coding sequence is TGTGCCAGCAGCCCCCAAAGCGCGGGGCTGGTTGGAAACATTCAGTACTTC.

The V and J genes are TRBV25-1 and TRBJ1-5; possibly TRBD1 for D (6 bases). Germline assignment: CDR1 MGHDK and CDR2 SYGVNS. CDR3 size: 14 residues. Trimming took off 4 bases at V and 6 bases at J, with 13 bases between the two ends. Here the CDR3 reads CASSVQGPGQPQHF. CDR3 sequence (DNA): TGTGCCAGCAGTGTACAGGGACCAGGTCAGCCCCAGCATTTT.

The V call is TRBV5-1, the J call TRBJ1-1; 8 bases map to TRBD1. This CDR3 spans 17 amino acids. Trimming cost V 0 bases and J 4 bases; bases outside gene matches: 11. CDR1 SGHRS and CDR2 YFSETQ come from the germline V gene. CDR3 amino acids: CASSLGRDRLIGTEAFF. CDR3 coding DNA: TGCGCCAGCAGCTTGGGAAGGGACAGGCTAATTGGCACTGAAGCTTTCTTT.

CDR3 region: CASSQWSGQGALVLYEQYF. The CDR3 nucleotides are TGTGCCAGCAGCCAGTGGTCCGGACAGGGGGCGCTTGTCTTATACGAGCAGTACTTC. The V and J genes are TRBV4-2 and TRBJ2-7, with 11 bases aligning to TRBD1. This CDR3 contains 19 residues. V was clipped by 3 bases and J by 4 bases; unmatched bases: 17. The germline gives CDR1 LGHNA, CDR2 YNFKEQ.

The chain carries TRBV2 and TRBJ1-1, with 7 bases aligning to TRBD1. CDR3 length equals 14 residues. Germline V gives CDR1 SNHLY, CDR2 FYNNEI. The V and J ends lost 6 bases and 4 bases, in that order; junction bases with no gene match: 8. The CDR3 loop reads CASRYRQGITEAFF. CDR3 coding DNA: TGTGCCAGCAGGTACCGACAGGGCATCACTGAAGCTTTCTTT.

The chain combines TRBV19 with TRBJ2-3, with D possibly TRBD2 on 6 matching bases. Germline CDR1 is LNHDA and CDR2 is SQIVND (reference sequence). The CDR3 runs to 15 residues. Trimming stripped 4 bases from V and 2 bases from J, with 13 bases between. CDR3 in amino acids: CASSTGGTYTDTQYF. The DNA for the CDR3 is TGTGCCAGTAGTACGGGCGGGACTTACACAGATACGCAGTATTTT.

This clone was observed once. The rearrangement links TRBV29-1 to TRBJ2-7, with TRBD2 matching over 7 bases. The CDR3 extends over 11 amino acids. The germline gives CDR1 SQVTM, CDR2 ANQGSEA. DNA of the CDR3: TGCAGTGGGGGAGGGCACTACGAGCAGTACTTC. This codes for CSGGGHYEQYF.

This rearrangement joins TRBV5-1 to TRBJ2-1; 12 nucleotides align to TRBD1. This CDR3 is built from 14 residues. Germline values: CDR1 SGHRS, CDR2 YFSETQ. The V and J ends lost 4 bases and 15 bases, in that order; junction bases with no gene match: 11. CDR3 bases: TGCGCCAGCAGCGCCACGGGACAGGGGGCTAGGGCGTTCTTC. It encodes CASSATGQGARAFF.

Here the CDR3 reads CASSLSASGRYNEQFF. In nucleotides, the CDR3 is TGTGCCAGCAGCTTATCGGCCAGCGGACGATACAATGAGCAGTTCTTC. The chain couples TRBV7-2 to TRBJ2-1; a weak D match, TRBD2 (5 bases). Germline V gene data show CDR1 as SGHTA and CDR2 as FQGNSA. V lost 2 bases and J lost 4, with 15 bases in between. The CDR3 sequence is 16 residues long.

V usage is TRBV29-1 and J usage is TRBJ1-5, with 7 bases lining up with TRBD1. Trimming at V came to 6 bases and at J to 3 bases, leaving 5 bases not matched to a gene. CDR1 and CDR2 from the germline V gene are SQVTM and ANQGSEA. The CDR3 has 13 amino acids. CDR3 region: CSVATGFNQPQHF. CDR3 nucleotides: TGCAGCGTAGCGACAGGGTTCAATCAGCCCCAGCATTTT.

This chain uses TRBV5-5 with TRBJ1-2; D remains unclear. V lost 0 bases to trimming and J lost 2 bases, with 11 bases between them. Germline CDR1 is SGHKS and CDR2 is YYEKEE (reference sequence). The CDR3 is 15 amino acids. The CDR3 bases are TGTGCCAGCAGCTTGGACCAACAGCAGAACTATGGCTACACCTTC. Its protein is CASSLDQQQNYGYTF. The full variable domain, with the rest looked up from reference TRBV5-5 and TRBJ1-2, is DAGVTQSPTHLIKTRGQQVTLRCSPISGHKSVSWYQQVLGQGPQFIFQYYEKEERGRGNFPDRFSARQFPNYSSELNVNALLLGDSALYLCASSLDQQQNYGYTFGSGTRLTVV.

In DNA form, the CDR3 reads TGTGCCAGCAGTCCCCGGGACAGGGGCTCGTATGGCTACACCTTC. It specifies CASSPRDRGSYGYTF. The chain employs TRBV27 and TRBJ1-2; 10 bases line up with TRBD1. The CDR3 is 15 residues long. J was trimmed by 5 bases and V by 5 bases; bases with no gene match: 8. Germline lookup yields CDR1 MNHEY and CDR2 SMNVEV (reference sequence).

The chain uses TRBV4-1 and TRBJ2-6; D perhaps matches TRBD1 (6 bases). Trimming pared 4 bases from V and 0 bases from J, leaving 16 bases between. The CDR3 sequence is 18 residues long. Germline loops: CDR1 MGHRA, CDR2 YSYEKL. The CDR3 DNA is TGCGCCAGCAGCCTTGGTGGCAGGGGCCGCTCTGGGGCCAACGTCCTGACTTTC. Its protein product is CASSLGGRGRSGANVLTF.

This clone has a single count. V and J are TRBV7-2 and TRBJ1-1; a possible D gene is TRBD1 (5 bases). The CDR3 consists of 13 residues. V lost 5 bases and J 8 bases, leaving 15 bases between the germline ends. CDR1 and CDR2 from the germline V gene are SGHTA and FQGNSA. The CDR3 DNA reads as TGTGCCAGCAGCCTGGGACTCCTTGGAGAAGCTTTCTTT. Residues: CASSLGLLGEAFF. Based on the CDR3 plus reference TRBV7-2 and TRBJ1-1, the full variable domain is GAGVSQSPSNKVTEKGKDVELRCDPISGHTALYWYRQSLGQGLEFLIYFQGNSAPDKSGLPSDRFSAERTGGSVSTLTIQRTQQEDSAVYLCASSLGLLGEAFFGQGTRLTVV.